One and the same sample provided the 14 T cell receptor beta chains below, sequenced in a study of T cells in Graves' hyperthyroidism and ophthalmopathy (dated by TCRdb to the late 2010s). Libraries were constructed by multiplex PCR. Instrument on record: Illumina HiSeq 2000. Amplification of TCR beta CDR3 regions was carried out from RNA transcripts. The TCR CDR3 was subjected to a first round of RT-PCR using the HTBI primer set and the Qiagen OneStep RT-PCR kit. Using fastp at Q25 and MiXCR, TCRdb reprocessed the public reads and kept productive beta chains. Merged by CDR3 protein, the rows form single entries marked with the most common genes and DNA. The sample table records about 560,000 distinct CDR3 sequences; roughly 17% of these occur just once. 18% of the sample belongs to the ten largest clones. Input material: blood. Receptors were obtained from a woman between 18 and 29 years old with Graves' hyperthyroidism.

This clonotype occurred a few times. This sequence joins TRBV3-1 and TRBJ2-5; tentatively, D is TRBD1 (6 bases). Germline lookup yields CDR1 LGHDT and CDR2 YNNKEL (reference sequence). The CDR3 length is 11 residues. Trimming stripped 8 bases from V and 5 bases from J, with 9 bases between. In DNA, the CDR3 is TGTGCCAGCGAGGGGGTGGAGACCCAGTACTTC. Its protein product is CASEGVETQYF.

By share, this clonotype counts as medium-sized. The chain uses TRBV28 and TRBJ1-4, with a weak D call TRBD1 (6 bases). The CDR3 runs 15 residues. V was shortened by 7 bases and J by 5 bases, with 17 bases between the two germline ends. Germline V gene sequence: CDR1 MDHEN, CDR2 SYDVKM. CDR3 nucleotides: TGTGCCAGCACCTCATGGGGGGCCACGAATGAAAAACTGTTTTTT. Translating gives CASTSWGATNEKLFF.

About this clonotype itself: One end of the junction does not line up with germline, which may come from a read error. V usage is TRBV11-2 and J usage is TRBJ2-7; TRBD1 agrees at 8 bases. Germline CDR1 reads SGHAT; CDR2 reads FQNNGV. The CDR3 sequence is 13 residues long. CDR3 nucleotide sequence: TGTGCCAGCAGCTCCGACAGGGGCTACGAGCGGTACTTC. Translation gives CASSSDRGYERYF.

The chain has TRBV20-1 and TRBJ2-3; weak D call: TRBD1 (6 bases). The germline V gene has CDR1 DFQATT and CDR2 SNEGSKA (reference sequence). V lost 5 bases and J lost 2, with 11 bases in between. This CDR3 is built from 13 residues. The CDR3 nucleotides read TGCAGTGCTTGTACAGGGCCCACAGATACGCAGTATTTT. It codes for CSACTGPTDTQYF.

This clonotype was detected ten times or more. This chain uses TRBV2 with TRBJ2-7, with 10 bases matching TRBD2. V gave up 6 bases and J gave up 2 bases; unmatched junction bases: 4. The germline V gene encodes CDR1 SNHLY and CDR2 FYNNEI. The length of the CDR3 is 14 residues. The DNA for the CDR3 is TGTGCCAGCAGATTAGCGGGAGGCACCTACGAGCAGTACTTC. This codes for CASRLAGGTYEQYF.

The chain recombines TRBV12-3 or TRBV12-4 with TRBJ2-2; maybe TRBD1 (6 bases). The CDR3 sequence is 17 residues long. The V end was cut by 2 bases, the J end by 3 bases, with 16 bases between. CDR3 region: CASSLLSRGQHTGELFF. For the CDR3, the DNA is TGTGCCAGCAGTTTACTAAGTAGGGGACAACACACCGGGGAGCTGTTTTTT.

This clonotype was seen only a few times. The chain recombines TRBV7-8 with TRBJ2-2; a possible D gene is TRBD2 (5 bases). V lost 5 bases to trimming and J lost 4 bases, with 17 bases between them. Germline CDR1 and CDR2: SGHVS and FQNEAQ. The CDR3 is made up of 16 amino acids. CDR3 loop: CASSPKSRRSTGELFF. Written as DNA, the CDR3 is TGTGCCAGCAGCCCGAAGAGCAGGAGGAGCACCGGGGAGCTGTTTTTT.

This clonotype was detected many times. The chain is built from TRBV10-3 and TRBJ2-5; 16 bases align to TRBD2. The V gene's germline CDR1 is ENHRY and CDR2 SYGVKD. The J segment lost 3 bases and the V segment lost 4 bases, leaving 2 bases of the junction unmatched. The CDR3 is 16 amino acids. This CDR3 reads CAISGGTSGREETQYF. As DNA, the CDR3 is TGTGCCATCAGTGGGGGGACTAGCGGGAGGGAAGAGACCCAGTACTTC.

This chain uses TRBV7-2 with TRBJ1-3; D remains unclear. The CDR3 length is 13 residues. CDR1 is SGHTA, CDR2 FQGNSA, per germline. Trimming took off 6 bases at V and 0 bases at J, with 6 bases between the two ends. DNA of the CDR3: TGTGCCAGCAGGATAAACTCTGGAAACACCATATATTTT. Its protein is CASRINSGNTIYF.

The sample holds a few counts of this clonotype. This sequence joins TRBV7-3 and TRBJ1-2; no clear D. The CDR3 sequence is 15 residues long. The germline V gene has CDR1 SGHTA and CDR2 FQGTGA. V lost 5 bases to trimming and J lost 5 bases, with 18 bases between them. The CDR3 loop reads CASSLNKGEVYGYTF. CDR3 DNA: TGTGCCAGCAGCCTAAACAAGGGAGAGGTATATGGCTACACCTTC. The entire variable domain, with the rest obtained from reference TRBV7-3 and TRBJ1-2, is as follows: GAGVSQTPSNKVTEKGKYVELRCDPISGHTALYWYRQSLGQGPEFLIYFQGTGAADDSGLPNDRFFAVRPEGSVSTLKIQRTERGDSAVYLCASSLNKGEVYGYTFGSGTRLTVV.

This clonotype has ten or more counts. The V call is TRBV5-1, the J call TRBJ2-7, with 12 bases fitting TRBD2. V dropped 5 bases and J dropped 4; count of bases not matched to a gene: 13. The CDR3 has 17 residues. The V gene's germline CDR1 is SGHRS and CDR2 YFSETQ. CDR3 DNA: TGCGCCAGCAGGGAGGAAGGACTAGCGGGGTTCGGATACGAGCAGTACTTC. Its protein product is CASREEGLAGFGYEQYF.

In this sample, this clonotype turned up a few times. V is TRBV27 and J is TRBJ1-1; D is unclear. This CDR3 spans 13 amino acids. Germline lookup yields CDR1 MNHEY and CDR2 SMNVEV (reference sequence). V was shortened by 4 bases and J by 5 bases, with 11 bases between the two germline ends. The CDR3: CASSSDWGTEAFF. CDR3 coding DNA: TGTGCCAGCAGTTCCGATTGGGGAACTGAAGCTTTCTTT.

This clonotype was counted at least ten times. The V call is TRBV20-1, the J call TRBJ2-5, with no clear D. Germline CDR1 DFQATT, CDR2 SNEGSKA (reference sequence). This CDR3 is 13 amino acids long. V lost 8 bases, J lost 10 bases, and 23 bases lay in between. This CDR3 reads CSSNGPNKVNQYF. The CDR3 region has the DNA TGCAGTTCCAACGGGCCGAACAAAGTGAACCAGTACTTC.

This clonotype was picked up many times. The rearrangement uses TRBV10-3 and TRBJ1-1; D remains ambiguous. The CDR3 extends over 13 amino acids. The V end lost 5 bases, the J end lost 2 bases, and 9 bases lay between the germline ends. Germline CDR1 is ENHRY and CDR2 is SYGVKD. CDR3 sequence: CAISLLENTEAFF. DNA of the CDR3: TGTGCCATCAGTCTTTTAGAAAACACTGAAGCTTTCTTT.